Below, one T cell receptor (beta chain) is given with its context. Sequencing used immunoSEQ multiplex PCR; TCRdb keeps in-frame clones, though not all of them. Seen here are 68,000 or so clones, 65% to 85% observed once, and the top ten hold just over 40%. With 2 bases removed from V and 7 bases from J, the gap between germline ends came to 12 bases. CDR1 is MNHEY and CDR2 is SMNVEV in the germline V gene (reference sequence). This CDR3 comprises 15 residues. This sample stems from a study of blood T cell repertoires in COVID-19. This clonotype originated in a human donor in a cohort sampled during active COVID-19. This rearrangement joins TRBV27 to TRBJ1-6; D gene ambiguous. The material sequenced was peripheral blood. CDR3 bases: TGTGCCAGCAGTTTAAGTCCGCCGGGGAATTCACCCCTCCACTTT. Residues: CASSLSPPGNSPLHF.